The clone carrying this TCR beta chain was picked up a small number of times. The antigen remains undetermined. Unstimulated regulatory T cells (CD4+CD25+CD127-), CD4+CD25- non-regulatory cells, CD4 and CD8 cells were FACS-sorted from thawed PBMCs. This entry comes from a study of Tregs in tolerant kidney transplant recipients. General study findings and limits: In tolerant patients, donor-specific Tregs outgrew total Tregs, suggesting antigen-driven expansion.

Trimming took off 2 bases at V and 8 bases at J, with 12 bases between the two ends. CDR1 is MNHEY and CDR2 is SVGAGI in the germline V gene. The CDR3 spans 13 residues. Sequenced by immunoSEQ multiplex PCR; TCRdb stores in-frame clones only, minus some. The data show about 110,000 clones, around 87% seen once. This chain links TRBV6-5 with TRBJ1-2; D may be TRBD1 (5 bases). The sequencing here drew on CD4+ T cells from blood, taken before the transplant. The source of this sequence is a human donor who received a combined kidney and bone marrow transplant. The CDR3 loop reads CASSYRQGEGYTF. DNA of the CDR3: TGTGCCAGCAGTTACCGGCAGGGTGAAGGCTACACCTTC.